The rows below give T cell receptor beta chains drawn from one sample of a study of shared clonotypes between healthy human individuals. Method: immunoSEQ multiplex PCR; TCRdb's copy keeps in-frame clones and lacks some. The sample has 730,000 or so clones; around 72% are singletons. The sequencing input was memory CD4+ T cells sorted from blood. These TCRs come from a woman aged 25 to 45 in good health. CDR3s leave out the opening cysteine and the closing phenylalanine or tryptophan. A D gene is named only where the DNA matches it firmly. Clone size is shown for a subset of rows, as once, few, many or a class of expanded clone.

TRBD1,TRBJ2-1,TRBV10-3,10,NA,AIRQGSDEQF
NA,NA,TRBV28,13,NA,ASSLGGGTSYEQY
NA,TRBJ2-5,TRBV5-1,13,NA,ASSLGGANQETQY
NA,TRBJ2-6,TRBV7-6,15,NA,ASSTRDKSSGANVLT
NA,TRBJ2-1,TRBV28,11,NA,ASSTLVKDEQF
NA,TRBJ2-1,TRBV2,11,NA,ASRQDLYNEQF
TRBD1,TRBJ1-1,TRBV30,14,NA,AWGQGRATRNTEAF
NA,TRBJ2-7,TRBV6-1,12,NA,ASSLPGLLYEQY
NA,TRBJ1-2,TRBV5-1,11,NA,ASSPDGGSGYT
TRBD1,TRBJ2-7,TRBV5-1,14,NA,ASSHHSTGSSYEQY
TRBD2,TRBJ2-3,TRBV9,14,NA,ASSVAPRERADTQY
NA,TRBJ2-3,TRBV18,11,NA,ASSPPAMGTQY
NA,TRBJ2-3,TRBV7-2,13,NA,ASSFYRGSADTQY
NA,TRBJ2-1,TRBV19,13,NA,ASTFTGISYNEQF
NA,TRBJ2-2,TRBV19,14,once,ASSTLRPRDAGELF
NA,TRBJ1-4,TRBV27,11,NA,ASRSTGNEKLF
TRBD1,TRBJ2-1,TRBV5-1,13,NA,ASSLGDRDRNEQF
TRBD1,TRBJ1-5,TRBV7-9,14,NA,ASSFYLGTEKQPQH
NA,TRBJ2-5,TRBV4-2,15,many,ASSQGWGGAAQETQY
TRBD2,TRBJ2-7,TRBV11-2,12,NA,ASSPGLASAEQY
NA,TRBJ2-1,TRBV14,9,few,ASSLTSVLF
NA,TRBJ2-7,TRBV7-2,13,NA,ASSYRRTKSYEQY
NA,TRBJ2-4,TRBV4-1,13,NA,ASSQEILAKNIQY
TRBD1,TRBJ2-1,TRBV11-3,14,NA,ASSHTGAGSYNEQF
TRBD2,TRBJ2-7,TRBV6-1,13,NA,ASSEAGTRSYEQY